What follows are 9 T cell receptor beta chains derived from one specimen sequenced in a study of shared clonotypes between healthy human individuals. Sequencing used immunoSEQ multiplex PCR; TCRdb keeps in-frame clones, though not all of them. The table has about 530,000 clones, around 79% seen once. The sample taken for sequencing was PBMCs. The receptors shown here come from a woman aged 40 to 55 in good health. Some clones in this sample may be carry-over from other donors' samples.

V usage is TRBV11-1 and J usage is TRBJ2-1; 9 nucleotides match TRBD1. CDR3 length: 15 amino acids. The junction had 3 bases not matched to a gene; V was cut back by 1 base and J by 5 bases. In germline, CDR1 is SGHAT, CDR2 FQDESV (reference sequence). This chain's CDR3 is CASSLDRGPHNEQFF. In nucleotides, the CDR3 is TGTGCCAGCAGCTTAGACAGGGGGCCCCACAATGAGCAGTTCTTC.

The chain recombines TRBV5-8 with TRBJ1-2, with unresolved D. The germline V gene has CDR1 SGHTS and CDR2 YDEGEE. Trimming left V 5 bases short and J 4 bases short, with 9 bases between. The CDR3 length is 12 residues. The chain's CDR3 is CASSQSGYGYTF. For the CDR3, the DNA is TGTGCCAGCAGTCAGTCAGGCTATGGCTACACCTTC.

The rearrangement joins TRBV5-1 to TRBJ2-6; TRBD2 matches at 7 bases. Germline loops: CDR1 SGHRS, CDR2 YFSETQ. The J segment lost 6 bases and the V segment lost 0 bases, leaving 3 bases of the junction unmatched. There are 15 residues in the CDR3. This chain's CDR3 is CASSLEAGEANVLTF. The CDR3 nucleotides read TGCGCCAGCAGCTTGGAGGCGGGGGAGGCCAACGTCCTGACTTTC.

J is TRBJ2-6 and V is TRBV7-9, with 10 bases aligning to TRBD1. Germline CDR1 is SEHNR and CDR2 is FQNEAQ (reference sequence). This CDR3 spans 18 amino acids. V lost 3 bases, J lost 2 bases, and 7 bases stayed unmatched. The DNA of the CDR3 is TGTGCCAGCAGCTTGGGACAGGGGAGGGGTGCTGGGGCCAACGTCCTGACTTTC. It encodes CASSLGQGRGAGANVLTF.

The J gene is TRBJ1-2, the V gene TRBV19, with 9 bases matching TRBD1. With V trimmed by 7 bases and J by 0 bases, 9 bases remained unmatched. CDR3 length: 16 amino acids. Germline V gene lookup returns CDR1 LNHDA and CDR2 SQIVND (reference sequence). CDR3 in amino acids: CASTTYRTGANYGYTF. The CDR3 nucleotides are TGTGCCAGTACCACGTACAGGACAGGGGCTAACTATGGCTACACCTTC.

V usage is TRBV7-6 and J usage is TRBJ1-3; maybe TRBD1 (5 bases). V was shortened by 3 bases and J by 2 bases, with 14 bases between the two germline ends. Germline CDR1 is SGHVS and CDR2 is FNYEAQ. CDR3 length equals 16 residues. The CDR3 DNA follows: TGTGCCAGCAGCTTCCTTGGGGCTCGGCCTGGAAACACCATATATTTT. Translating it yields CASSFLGARPGNTIYF.

The CDR3 bases are TGTGCCAGCAGTTACTACGCGTTAGGCACAGATACGCAGTATTTT. Residues: CASSYYALGTDTQYF. This chain uses TRBV6-6 with TRBJ2-3; D is unclear. This CDR3 contains 15 residues. The germline V gene has CDR1 MNHNY and CDR2 SVGAGI (reference sequence). Trimming shortened V by 1 base and J by 1 base, and 9 bases separated the two germline ends.

V is TRBV5-4 and J is TRBJ2-1; TRBD1 agrees at 10 bases. The V segment lost 3 bases and the J segment 4 bases; nucleotides outside the gene matches: 4. Germline V gene sequence: CDR1 SGHNT, CDR2 YYREEE (reference sequence). This CDR3 contains 15 residues. The CDR3 DNA reads as TGTGCCAGCAGCTCCGGGACAGGGGCGTACAATGAGCAGTTCTTC. Protein sequence: CASSSGTGAYNEQFF.

The chain carries TRBV7-2 and TRBJ2-1; D remains ambiguous. V gave up 1 base and J gave up 10 bases, with 11 bases separating them. The CDR3 sequence is 13 residues long. Germline-derived CDR1 and CDR2 are SGHTA and FQGNSA. The CDR3 sequence is CASSLEGFREQFF. CDR3 DNA: TGTGCCAGCAGCTTAGAAGGGTTTAGAGAGCAGTTCTTC.